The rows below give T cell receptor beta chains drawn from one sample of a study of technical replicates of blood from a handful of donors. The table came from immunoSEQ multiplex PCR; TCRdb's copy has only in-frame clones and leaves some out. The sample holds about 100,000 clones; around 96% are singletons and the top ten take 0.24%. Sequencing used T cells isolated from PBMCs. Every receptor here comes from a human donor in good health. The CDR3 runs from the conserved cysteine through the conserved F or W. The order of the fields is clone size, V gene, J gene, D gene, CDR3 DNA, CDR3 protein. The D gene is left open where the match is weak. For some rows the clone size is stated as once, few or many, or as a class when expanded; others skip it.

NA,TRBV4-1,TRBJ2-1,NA,TGCGCCAGCAGCAGCCAATACAATGAGCAGTTCTTC,CASSSQYNEQFF
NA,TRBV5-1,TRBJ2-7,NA,TGCGCCAGCAGCTTAGGAGCGGGGCAGTACTTC,CASSLGAGQYF
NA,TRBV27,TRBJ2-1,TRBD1,TGTGCCAGCAGTTTACTCGGACAGGGAGGCTACAATGAGCAGTTCTTC,CASSLLGQGGYNEQFF
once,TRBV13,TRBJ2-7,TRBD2,TGTGCCAGCAGCTTAGAAGTAAGGCGGGAGGAGCCCTACGAGCAGTACTTC,CASSLEVRREEPYEQYF
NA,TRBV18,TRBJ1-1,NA,TGTGCCAGCTCACCATCAGTGGCAGGTGGAGGAACTGAAGCTTTCTTT,CASSPSVAGGGTEAFF
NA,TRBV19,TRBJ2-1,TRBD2,TGTGCCAGTACCCCATCGGTAGCGGGAGGATCCTACAATGAGCAGTTCTTC,CASTPSVAGGSYNEQFF
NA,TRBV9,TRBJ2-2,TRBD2,TGTGCCAGCAGGGTCTTAGCGGGACACGGGGAGCTGTTTTTT,CASRVLAGHGELFF
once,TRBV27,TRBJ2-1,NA,TGTGCCAGCAGGGACTCCGCAAATCATGAGCAGTTCTTC,CASRDSANHEQFF
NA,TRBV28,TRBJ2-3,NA,TGTGCCAGCAGTTCAAAATTAGGGGTGACGCAGTATTTT,CASSSKLGVTQYF
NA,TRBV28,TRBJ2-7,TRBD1,TGTGCCAGCAACCCCCGGGACAGCCAAATTTACGAGCAGTACTTC,CASNPRDSQIYEQYF
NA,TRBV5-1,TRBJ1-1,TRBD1,TGCGCCAGCGATCCATGGGGACAGGATAATAGGAACACTGAAGCTTTCTTT,CASDPWGQDNRNTEAFF
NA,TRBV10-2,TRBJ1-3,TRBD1,TGCGCCAGCACTAGGGACAGTTACTCTGGAAACACCATATATTTT,CASTRDSYSGNTIYF
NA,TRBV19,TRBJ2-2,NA,TGTGCCAGTCGACCCCGGACAGCGACCGGGGAGCTGTTTTTT,CASRPRTATGELFF
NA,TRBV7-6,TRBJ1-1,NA,TGTGCCAGCAGCCAAAATAGGGGGATGGGGATCGGGAACACTGAAGCTTTCTTT,CASSQNRGMGIGNTEAFF
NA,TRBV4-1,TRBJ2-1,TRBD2,TGCGCCAGCAGCCAGTACCTAGCGGGCGCGAGCGATGAGCAGTTCTTC,CASSQYLAGASDEQFF
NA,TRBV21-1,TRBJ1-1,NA,TGTGCCAGCAGCACCGGAGGGACAGGGAACACTGAAGCTTTCTTT,CASSTGGTGNTEAFF
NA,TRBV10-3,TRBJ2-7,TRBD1,TGTGCCATCAGTGCAGGGACAGGGGGCTCCTACGAGCAGTACTTC,CAISAGTGGSYEQYF
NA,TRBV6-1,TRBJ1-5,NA,TGTGCCAGCAGTGAAGGGGAGACCAATCAGCCCCAGCATTTT,CASSEGETNQPQHF
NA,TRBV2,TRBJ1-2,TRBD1,TGTGCCAGCAGAGCACAGGGGGCGCGGTCTTTTGGCTACACCTTC,CASRAQGARSFGYTF
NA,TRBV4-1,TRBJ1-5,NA,TGCGCCAGCAGCCAAGGACAGAATCAGCCCCAGCATTTT,CASSQGQNQPQHF
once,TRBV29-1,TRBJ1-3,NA,TGCAGCGTTGCGCTCAGTGACTCTGGAAACACCATATATTTT,CSVALSDSGNTIYF
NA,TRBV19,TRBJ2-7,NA,TGTGCCAGTAGTATACCAGGTGGCTCCTACGAGCAGTACTTC,CASSIPGGSYEQYF
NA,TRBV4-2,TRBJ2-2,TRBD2,TGTGCCAGCAGCCAAGGGACTAGCGGGGGTACCGGGGAGCTGTTTTTT,CASSQGTSGGTGELFF
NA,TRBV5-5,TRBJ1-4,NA,TGTGCCAGCAGCGCAGGGTCAACTAATGAAAAACTGTTTTTT,CASSAGSTNEKLFF